This entry is about one T cell receptor (beta chain). This entry belongs to a study of T cell responses to AZD1222 COVID-19 vaccine. Sequenced by immunoSEQ multiplex PCR; TCRdb stores in-frame clones only, minus some. The top ten hold more than 6% of the sample, which has roughly 81,000 clones, 80% to 90% seen once. The junction had 7 bases not matched to a gene; V was cut back by 5 bases and J by 9 bases. CDR3 length: 15 residues. The germline CDR1 and CDR2 sequences are SGHAT and FQNNGV. The chain is built from TRBV11-2 and TRBJ2-1; 13 bases are shared with TRBD2. The input for sequencing was peripheral blood, taken on day 0 of AZD1222 vaccination. The origin of this receptor is an adult in good health. The CDR3 DNA follows: TGTGCCAGCAGCGTGACTAGCGGGAGGTCAGGTGAGCAGTTCTTC. Protein sequence: CASSVTSGRSGEQFF.